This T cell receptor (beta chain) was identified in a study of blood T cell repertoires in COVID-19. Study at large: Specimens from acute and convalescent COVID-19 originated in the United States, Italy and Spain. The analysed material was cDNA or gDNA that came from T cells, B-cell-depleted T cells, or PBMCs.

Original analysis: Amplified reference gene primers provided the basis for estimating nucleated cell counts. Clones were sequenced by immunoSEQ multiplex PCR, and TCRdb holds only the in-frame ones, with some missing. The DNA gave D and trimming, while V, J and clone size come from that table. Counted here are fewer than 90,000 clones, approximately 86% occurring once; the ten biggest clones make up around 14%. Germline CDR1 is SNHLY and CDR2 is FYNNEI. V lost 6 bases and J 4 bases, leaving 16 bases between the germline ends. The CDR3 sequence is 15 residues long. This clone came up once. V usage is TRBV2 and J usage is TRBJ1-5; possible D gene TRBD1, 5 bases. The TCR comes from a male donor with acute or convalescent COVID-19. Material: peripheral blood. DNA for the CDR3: TGTGCCAGCAGCCCAAATCATGGGGCAAATCAGCCCCAGCATTTT. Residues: CASSPNHGANQPQHF.